These 21 T cell receptor beta chains share one sample of origin, sequenced in a study of cytomegalovirus exposure and HLA in healthy donors. The method was immunoSEQ multiplex PCR; TCRdb's version includes in-frame clones alone and lacks a portion of them. The table records 95,000 to 150,000 clones, 70% to 90% of them present only once. Sequencing input: PBMCs. Receptors were obtained from a woman younger than 35 in good health and CMV-seronegative.

The V call is TRBV5-1, the J call TRBJ1-1; D may be TRBD1 (5 bases). The CDR3 is made up of 15 amino acids. V shed 2 bases and J shed 12 bases, with 23 bases lying between them. The germline V gene encodes CDR1 SGHRS and CDR2 YFSETQ. The DNA of the CDR3 is TGCGCCAGCAGCTTAATATTGGGAGGGGCAGAGGGGTCTTTCTTT. Amino acids: CASSLILGGAEGSFF.

The rearrangement links TRBV6-5 to TRBJ2-5, with 10 bases fitting TRBD1. This CDR3 is 15 amino acids long. Losses at the gene ends were 1 base for V and 5 bases for J; bases not matched to a gene: 4. In germline, CDR1 is MNHEY, CDR2 SVGAGI. The CDR3 nucleotides read TGTGCCAGCAGTTACTGGACAGGGGGGACTGAGACCCAGTACTTC. Its translation is CASSYWTGGTETQYF.

V and J are TRBV5-8 and TRBJ2-1; TRBD2 aligns across 10 bases. Germline lookup yields CDR1 SGHTS and CDR2 YDEGEE. V shed 2 bases, J shed 3 bases, and the junction held 8 bases outside the gene matches. CDR3 length: 17 amino acids. CDR3 sequence reads: CASSFYWASGSYNEQFF. The CDR3 region has the DNA TGTGCCAGCAGCTTTTACTGGGCTAGCGGGAGCTACAATGAGCAGTTCTTC.

V gene TRBV6-1 combines with J gene TRBJ2-3; D unclear. The length of the CDR3 is 15 residues. Between the trimmed V and J ends, which lost 0 bases and 6 bases, there was a span of 13 bases. In germline, CDR1 is MNHNS, CDR2 SASEGT. The CDR3 coding sequence is TGTGCCAGCAGTGAAGCAACCCTACCATCGGATACGCAGTATTTT. Protein product: CASSEATLPSDTQYF.

V and J are TRBV9 and TRBJ1-2, with TRBD1 as a possible D gene (6 bases). Germline V CDR1 and CDR2: SGDLS, YYNGEE. Trimming left V 0 bases short and J 5 bases short, with 17 bases between. The CDR3 contains 16 residues. CDR3 nucleotides: TGTGCCAGCAGCGTAGACCCTAAGGGGGGGGAGTATGGCTACACCTTC. Translated: CASSVDPKGGEYGYTF.

This clone was found once. The chain combines TRBV7-8 with TRBJ2-4; 13 bases fit TRBD2. This CDR3 has 15 residues. V lost 4 bases, J lost 9 bases, and 6 bases stayed unmatched. Per germline, CDR1 SGHVS and CDR2 FQNEAQ. The CDR3 nucleotides read TGTGCCAGCAGCTCCGGACTAGCGGGAGCAAGCATTCAGTACTTC. Its protein product is CASSSGLAGASIQYF.

The chain is built from TRBV6-5 and TRBJ1-5; TRBD1 might be the D (6 bases). This CDR3 is built from 14 residues. Looked up from germline, CDR1 is MNHEY and CDR2 is SVGAGI. V lost 2 bases to trimming and J lost 3 bases, with 8 bases between them. The CDR3 region has the DNA TGTGCCAGCAGTTACGGACAGTACAATCAGCCCCAGCATTTT. This gives the protein CASSYGQYNQPQHF.

V gene TRBV7-2 combines with J gene TRBJ2-7; 7 nucleotides align to TRBD1. Germline trimming cut 5 bases from V and 7 bases from J; bases unmatched to any gene: 17. CDR3 length: 16 amino acids. The germline V gene has CDR1 SGHTA and CDR2 FQGNSA. In DNA, the CDR3 is TGTGCCAGCAGCGGTCAATTGACAGGGTCCTTGCGGGAGCAGTACTTC. Residues: CASSGQLTGSLREQYF.

This clone was seen a single time. This chain uses TRBV11-2 with TRBJ2-3; 12 bases line up with TRBD2. Germline V CDR1 and CDR2: SGHAT, FQNNGV. CDR3 length equals 15 residues. J was trimmed by 8 bases and V by 4 bases; bases with no gene match: 7. The CDR3 region has the DNA TGTGCCAGCAGCTCCCGACTAGCGGGAGTCGGTACGCAGTATTTT. Translating gives CASSSRLAGVGTQYF.

This sequence joins TRBV29-1 and TRBJ1-1; D might be TRBD1 (5 bases). Germline V lookup: CDR1 SQVTM, CDR2 ANQGSEA. The CDR3 covers 13 residues. Trimming stripped 4 bases from V and 1 base from J, with 10 bases between. This chain's CDR3 is CSVAQTENTEAFF. In nucleotides, the CDR3 is TGCAGCGTTGCCCAGACAGAGAACACTGAAGCTTTCTTT.

The rearrangement uses TRBV9 and TRBJ2-5; possible D gene TRBD2, 6 bases. V was clipped by 2 bases and J by 2 bases, with 10 bases between them. The CDR3 runs to 14 residues. Germline V CDR1 and CDR2: SGDLS, YYNGEE. CDR3 region: CASSVSGRQETQYF. Written as DNA, the CDR3 is TGTGCCAGCAGCGTTTCGGGGAGGCAAGAGACCCAGTACTTC.

The chain uses TRBV5-1 and TRBJ2-1, with a possible D match to TRBD2 (5 bases). The CDR3 sequence is 15 residues long. Germline V gives CDR1 SGHRS, CDR2 YFSETQ. Trimming left V 0 bases short and J 0 bases short, with 7 bases between. The CDR3 reads CASSLVAGSYNEQFF. The CDR3 DNA reads TGCGCCAGCAGCTTGGTTGCGGGCTCCTACAATGAGCAGTTCTTC.

V and J are TRBV7-2 and TRBJ1-5; unclear D gene. The germline V and J ends were trimmed by 5 bases and 0 bases, with 11 bases remaining between them. CDR3 length: 15 residues. Germline values: CDR1 SGHTA, CDR2 FQGNSA. The CDR3 sequence: CASSPDGNSNQPQHF. In DNA, the CDR3 is TGTGCCAGCAGCCCGGACGGGAATAGCAATCAGCCCCAGCATTTT.

V is TRBV15 and J is TRBJ2-2; TRBD2 agrees at 7 bases. The CDR3 runs to 15 residues. V dropped 8 bases and J dropped 2; count of bases not matched to a gene: 8. Germline CDR1 is LNHNV and CDR2 is YYDKDF (reference sequence). CDR3 nucleotides: TGTGCCACCGGGGGGGACGGACCCAACACCGGGGAGCTGTTTTTT. Translated: CATGGDGPNTGELFF.

The rearrangement links TRBV27 to TRBJ2-5; 7 bases are a match to TRBD1. There are 14 residues in the CDR3. Trimming removed 6 bases from V and 3 bases from J; junction bases left unmatched: 7. Germline lookup yields CDR1 MNHEY and CDR2 SMNVEV (reference sequence). In DNA form, the CDR3 reads TGTGCCAGCAGGATCGGGACAGACAAAGAGACCCAGTACTTC. Encoded protein: CASRIGTDKETQYF.

For the CDR3, the DNA is TGTGCCAGCAGTCCCGGGACAGGGTTTGACAATGAGCAGTTCTTC. Amino acids: CASSPGTGFDNEQFF. The chain uses TRBV27 and TRBJ2-1; 9 bases map to TRBD1. The CDR3 is 15 amino acids. Trimming at V came to 5 bases and at J to 5 bases, leaving 7 bases not matched to a gene. The germline V gene encodes CDR1 MNHEY and CDR2 SMNVEV (reference sequence).

This clone was recorded many times. This chain uses TRBV6-1 with TRBJ2-2; D perhaps matches TRBD1 (6 bases). There are 15 residues in the CDR3. Looked up from germline, CDR1 is MNHNS and CDR2 is SASEGT. Trimming removed 5 bases from V and 3 bases from J, with 13 bases in between. This CDR3 is CASSRQAGDTGELFF. CDR3 DNA sequence: TGTGCCAGCAGTAGACAGGCTGGGGACACCGGGGAGCTGTTTTTT.

The CDR3 is CSVHSGSGANVLTF. In DNA, the CDR3 is TGCAGCGTTCACTCAGGCTCTGGGGCCAACGTCCTGACTTTC. The rearrangement links TRBV29-1 to TRBJ2-6; D is uncertain. Trimming cost V 5 bases and J 0 bases, with 8 bases left between them. The length of the CDR3 is 14 residues. The germline CDR1 and CDR2 sequences are SQVTM and ANQGSEA.

The V gene is TRBV5-1, the J gene TRBJ2-1; TRBD2 aligns across 9 bases. This CDR3 is 13 amino acids long. Trimming at V came to 0 bases and at J to 10 bases, leaving 2 bases not matched to a gene. Looked up from germline, CDR1 is SGHRS and CDR2 is YFSETQ. This CDR3 reads CASSLGTSAEQFF. The CDR3 DNA is TGCGCCAGCAGCTTGGGGACTAGCGCCGAGCAGTTCTTC. Using reference TRBV5-1 and TRBJ2-1 for the parts outside the CDR3, the full variable domain is KAGVTQTPRYLIKTRGQQVTLSCSPISGHRSVSWYQQTPGQGLQFLFEYFSETQRNKGNFPGRFSGRQFSNSRSEMNVSTLELGDSALYLCASSLGTSAEQFFGPGTRLTVL.

The V and J genes are TRBV2 and TRBJ2-4; 9 bases fit TRBD1. This CDR3 comprises 15 residues. Germline values: CDR1 SNHLY, CDR2 FYNNEI. V shed 3 bases and J 6 bases; nucleotides not matched to a gene: 6. The CDR3 reads CASSDGGQGGNIQYF. The DNA for the CDR3 is TGTGCCAGCAGTGATGGGGGACAGGGAGGAAACATTCAGTACTTC.

In DNA, the CDR3 is TGTGCCAGCAGCTTGGGCGACAGGGGCGATCAGCCCCAGCATTTT. It is translated as CASSLGDRGDQPQHF. This chain links TRBV5-6 with TRBJ1-5, with 8 bases lining up with TRBD1. The CDR3 has 15 amino acids. Unmatched junction bases numbered 4, after V lost 0 bases and J lost 5 bases. In germline, CDR1 is SGHDT, CDR2 YYEEEE.